The clone carrying this TCR beta chain was observed a few times. The data originate from a study of blood T cell repertoires in COVID-19. On the study more broadly: The United States, Italy and Spain provided the acute and convalescent COVID-19 samples. T cells, B-cell-depleted T cells, or PBMCs supplied cDNA or gDNA.

Some clones are missing from TCRdb's copy, which holds only in-frame ones; the method was immunoSEQ multiplex PCR. Among 20,000 or so clones listed, 82% were seen once. V lost 2 bases, J lost 8 bases, and 12 bases lay in between. In germline, CDR1 is MNHEY, CDR2 SVGEGT. This CDR3 spans 13 amino acids. Sequenced: peripheral blood. This TCR was sampled from a human donor in a cohort sampled during active COVID-19. The chain uses TRBV6-2 or TRBV6-3 and TRBJ1-1; D uncertain. The CDR3 reads CASSYPAGGEAFF. For the CDR3, the DNA is TGTGCCAGCAGTTACCCGGCAGGCGGGGAAGCTTTCTTT.